These 21 T cell receptor beta chains were sequenced from one sample in a study of molecular identifiers for immune sequencing clone quantification. TCRdb passed the PCR reads through MiXCR, listing each CDR3 protein once. The table shows around 460,000 distinct CDR3 sequences, with about a fifth occurring only once. Sequenced sample: naive CD8+ T cells from blood, with Jurkat cell RNA spiked in. Described subset: FACS-sorted CD8+CD4-CCR7+CD45RA+ naive T cells. The receptors stem from a human donor in good health. Some libraries in this study had Jurkat cell RNA spiked in.

This clonotype has a handful of counts. This CDR3 is missing its conserved last phenylalanine or tryptophan, likely due to a read error. The chain carries TRBV12-3 or TRBV12-4 and TRBJ2-3; D may be TRBD1 (6 bases). This CDR3 region has 16 residues. With 4 bases removed from V and 2 bases from J, the gap between germline ends came to 16 bases. For the CDR3, the DNA is TGTGCCAGCAGTTCCTCGCAGGGGTTTTACACAGATACGCAGTATTCT. This codes for CASSSSQGFYTDTQYS.

The chain couples TRBV11-2 to TRBJ2-7; 7 bases line up with TRBD1. There are 13 residues in the CDR3. V dropped 5 bases and J dropped 6; count of bases not matched to a gene: 7. Germline loops: CDR1 SGHAT, CDR2 FQNNGV. CDR3 protein: CASSIYRGSEQYF. The DNA of the CDR3 is TGTGCCAGCAGCATATACAGGGGAAGCGAGCAGTACTTC.

This clonotype was observed many times. The chain recombines TRBV2 with TRBJ2-6; D is ambiguous. Trimming left V 7 bases short and J 2 bases short, with 9 bases between. Germline V gene data show CDR1 as SNHLY and CDR2 as FYNNEI. The CDR3 totals 14 residues. The CDR3 loop reads CASKSGAGANVLTF. CDR3 nucleotides: TGTGCCAGCAAATCAGGTGCTGGGGCCAACGTCCTGACTTTC. Variable domain in full (rest from reference TRBV2 and TRBJ2-6): EPEVTQTPSHQVTQMGQEVILRCVPISNHLYFYWYRQILGQKVEFLVSFYNNEISEKSEIFDDQFSVERPDGSNFTLKIRSTKLEDSAMYFCASKSGAGANVLTFGAGSRLTVL.

Regarding this clonotype: A much larger clone differs from this one at a single base, so this may be a read error. Given the absence of the conserved phenylalanine or tryptophan at the CDR3 end, a read error is likely. DNA of the CDR3: TGTGCCCCGGGGGGGGGCCCTAGCACAGATACGCAGTATCTT. This sequence encodes CAPGGGPSTDTQYL. This chain links TRBV2 with TRBJ2-3, with 8 nucleotides matching TRBD2. The length of the CDR3 is 14 residues. CDR1 SNHLY and CDR2 FYNNEI come from the germline V gene. Unmatched junction bases numbered 7, after V lost 11 bases and J lost 0 bases.

The table lists this clonotype with a few counts. The V gene is TRBV7-9, the J gene TRBJ1-2, with TRBD1 identical over 8 bases. Germline CDR1 reads SEHNR; CDR2 reads FQNEAQ (reference sequence). The CDR3 length is 15 residues. V gave up 0 bases and J gave up 4 bases; unmatched junction bases: 4. The CDR3 region is CASSLAGQDAYGYTF. The CDR3 coding sequence is TGTGCCAGCAGCTTAGCGGGACAGGACGCCTATGGCTACACCTTC.

In its sample, this clonotype was seen a few times. This chain connects TRBV5-1 to TRBJ1-1; 11 nucleotides line up with TRBD1. The germline V gene has CDR1 SGHRS and CDR2 YFSETQ. The CDR3 covers 15 residues. The J segment lost 5 bases and the V segment lost 4 bases, leaving 7 bases of the junction unmatched. The CDR3 DNA sequence: TGCGCCAGCAGCCCGCGGACAGGGGGCGTTACTGAAGCTTTCTTT. Protein sequence: CASSPRTGGVTEAFF.

This clonotype was recorded at least ten times. The chain joins TRBV4-3 to TRBJ2-7; 12 bases are a match to TRBD1. Losses at the gene ends were 2 bases for V and 7 bases for J; bases not matched to a gene: 9. In germline, CDR1 is LGHNA, CDR2 YSLEER. This CDR3 is built from 16 residues. In DNA, the CDR3 is TGCGCCAGCAGCCAAAGTTTGGGACAGGGGGCTTGGGAGCAGTACTTC. Protein sequence: CASSQSLGQGAWEQYF.

As concerns this clonotype: A read error may be the cause here, since a much bigger clone is one base away. The chain employs TRBV6-5 and TRBJ1-1; 8 bases fit TRBD1. Per the germline V gene, CDR1 is MNHEY and CDR2 is SVGAGI. The length of the CDR3 is 16 residues. CDR3 nucleotides: TGTGCCAGCAGTTATTCTGCAGGGGGCCTGAACACTGGAGCTTTCTTT. It translates to CASSYSAGGLNTGAFF.

The chain is built from TRBV20-1 and TRBJ1-6, with TRBD1 matching 11 bases. Trimming at V came to 5 bases and at J to 10 bases, leaving 10 bases not matched to a gene. CDR3 length: 15 residues. Per the germline V gene, CDR1 is DFQATT and CDR2 is SNEGSKA (reference sequence). For the CDR3, the DNA is TGCAGTGCTCCCGGGACAGGGGGGAAGCGATCACCCCTCCACTTT. Residues: CSAPGTGGKRSPLHF.

The rearrangement links TRBV20-1 to TRBJ2-1; D perhaps matches TRBD2 (5 bases). The CDR3 loop spans 14 amino acids. Trimming cost V 1 base and J 1 base, with 8 bases left between them. In germline, CDR1 is DFQATT, CDR2 SNEGSKA (reference sequence). The CDR3 region is CSARVRESYNEQFF. CDR3 nucleotide sequence: TGCAGTGCTAGAGTGAGGGAGTCCTACAATGAGCAGTTCTTC.

This clonotype has a handful of counts. The chain carries TRBV20-1 and TRBJ2-2; 7 bases agree with TRBD1. The germline V gene encodes CDR1 DFQATT and CDR2 SNEGSKA (reference sequence). The CDR3 has 13 residues. V dropped 5 bases and J dropped 5; count of bases not matched to a gene: 5. The CDR3 sequence is CSAGHRGTGELFF. The CDR3 region has the DNA TGCAGTGCTGGTCACAGGGGAACCGGGGAGCTGTTTTTT.

The V and J genes are TRBV19 and TRBJ1-5; D call uncertain. V lost 7 bases to trimming and J lost 0 bases, with 13 bases between them. There are 15 residues in the CDR3. CDR1 and CDR2 from the germline V gene are LNHDA and SQIVND (reference sequence). CDR3 protein: CASTGRMYSNQPQHF. CDR3 coding DNA: TGTGCCAGTACCGGGCGGATGTATAGCAATCAGCCCCAGCATTTT.

As concerns this clonotype: Just one base apart from a much larger clone, this may be a read error. The chain employs TRBV28 and TRBJ2-2; possible D gene TRBD1, 6 bases. This CDR3 comprises 14 residues. Germline loops: CDR1 MDHEN, CDR2 SYDVKM. The CDR3 nucleotides are TGTACCAGCAGTTTTACAGGGTCGGCCGGGGAGCTGTTTTTT. This gives the protein CTSSFTGSAGELFF.

This clonotype turned up a few times. The V and J genes are TRBV19 and TRBJ2-3, with D hard to call. Per germline, CDR1 LNHDA and CDR2 SQIVND (reference sequence). Deletions cut 5 bases from V and 2 bases from J, with 17 bases between. The CDR3 extends over 16 amino acids. CDR3 sequence (DNA): TGTGCCAGTAGTCCCTGGAGCGATAGGTTCACAGATACGCAGTATTTT. It specifies CASSPWSDRFTDTQYF.

Ten or more counts support this clonotype. The chain uses TRBV6-5 and TRBJ1-1; maybe TRBD1 (6 bases). CDR1 and CDR2 (germline): MNHEY, SVGAGI. The CDR3 covers 13 residues. The V end was cut by 6 bases, the J end by 5 bases, with 13 bases between. CDR3 coding DNA: TGTGCCAGCAGCTACGGGGGGCGGACTGAAGCTTTCTTT. Amino acid sequence: CASSYGGRTEAFF.

This chain connects TRBV9 to TRBJ1-6; weak D call: TRBD1 (5 bases). The CDR3 is 15 residues long. V lost 6 bases and J lost 0, with 10 bases in between. Germline CDR1 is SGDLS and CDR2 is YYNGEE. For the CDR3, the DNA is TGTGCCAGCAACGGGGGTAGCTCCTATAATTCACCCCTCCACTTT. Residues: CASNGGSSYNSPLHF.

This sequence joins TRBV4-3 and TRBJ2-7; D might be TRBD1 (6 bases). V was trimmed by 4 bases and J by 3 bases, leaving 16 bases between them. The V gene's germline CDR1 is LGHNA and CDR2 YSLEER. The CDR3 spans 15 residues. The CDR3 region is CASSPGTRTVYEQYF. In DNA, the CDR3 is TGCGCCAGCAGCCCCGGGACGAGGACAGTCTACGAGCAGTACTTC.

This chain connects TRBV15 to TRBJ2-2, with D perhaps TRBD1 (5 bases). The germline V gene has CDR1 LNHNV and CDR2 YYDKDF (reference sequence). The ends were cut back, 1 base at V and 6 bases at J, with 12 bases in the middle. The CDR3 sequence is 15 residues long. The CDR3 coding sequence is TGTGCCACCAGCAGAGCTCCAGGGTTCCCCGGGGAGCTGTTTTTT. This sequence encodes CATSRAPGFPGELFF.

Turning to this clonotype: A much bigger clone sits one base away, suggesting this may be a read error. It is likely a read error, because the conserved phenylalanine at the end of the CDR3 is missing. This rearrangement joins TRBV30 to TRBJ2-1, with D perhaps matching TRBD1 (6 bases). The CDR3 sequence is 11 residues long. Germline V gene lookup returns CDR1 GTSNPN and CDR2 SVGIG (reference sequence). The V gene lost 3 bases and the J gene lost 10 bases, with 10 bases spanning the gap. The CDR3 sequence is CAWRTGYEQFS. DNA of the CDR3: TGTGCCTGGAGAACAGGGTACGAGCAGTTCTCC.

Points on this clonotype: Just one base apart from a much larger clone, this may be a read error. This CDR3 is missing its conserved last phenylalanine or tryptophan, likely due to a read error. The chain joins TRBV5-1 to TRBJ1-1; perhaps TRBD1 as D (5 bases). Germline values: CDR1 SGHRS, CDR2 YFSETQ. V gave up 1 base and J gave up 6 bases, with 10 bases separating them. This CDR3 is 13 amino acids long. CDR3 region: CASSLTQGSEAFL. Here the CDR3 DNA reads TGCGCCAGCAGCTTGACCCAGGGATCTGAAGCTTTCCTT.

As to this clonotype: A much larger clone sits a single nucleotide away, making a read error possible. This rearrangement joins TRBV9 to TRBJ2-2; unclear D gene. This CDR3 contains 12 residues. The V end was cut by 2 bases, the J end by 4 bases, with 3 bases between. Per germline, CDR1 SGDLS and CDR2 YYNGEE. The CDR3 sequence is CASSVATGELFF. DNA for the CDR3: TGTGCCAGCAGCGTGGCCACCGGGGAGCTGTTTTTT. Full variable domain (rest looked up from reference TRBV9 and TRBJ2-2): DSGVTQTPKHLITATGQRVTLRCSPRSGDLSVYWYQQSLDQGLQFLIQYYNGEERAKGNILERFSAQQFPDLHSELNLSSLELGDSALYFCASSVATGELFFGEGSRLTVL.